Below, 23 T cell receptor beta chains from the same sample are listed, as sequenced in a study of shared clonotypes between healthy human individuals. Using immunoSEQ multiplex PCR, the repertoire was profiled, and TCRdb retains in-frame clones only, with some absent. The table has millions of clones, approximately 95% seen once; the top ten hold 0.13%. Sequencing was carried out using naive CD4+ T cells sorted from blood. Described subset: CD45RA+ positively selected. These receptors were collected from a man between 18 and 35 years old in good health.

The chain couples TRBV19 to TRBJ2-7; D is perhaps TRBD1 (6 bases). CDR1 and CDR2 from the germline V gene are LNHDA and SQIVND (reference sequence). This CDR3 contains 14 residues. Trimming left V 4 bases short and J 2 bases short, with 12 bases between. The CDR3 reads CASSNRELAYEQYF. The CDR3 coding sequence is TGTGCCAGTAGTAACAGGGAACTCGCCTACGAGCAGTACTTC.

This chain links TRBV6-5 with TRBJ1-2; a possible D gene is TRBD1 (5 bases). This CDR3 comprises 13 residues. The germline V gene has CDR1 MNHEY and CDR2 SVGAGI. Between the trimmed V and J ends, which lost 6 bases and 4 bases, there was a span of 12 bases. The CDR3 region is CASSYTGAYGYTF. The CDR3 nucleotides are TGTGCCAGCAGCTATACAGGCGCCTATGGCTACACCTTC.

In regard to this clone: One junction end disagrees with the germline gene, perhaps due to a read error. The J gene is TRBJ2-5, the V gene TRBV7-7, with no clear D. Germline V gene data show CDR1 as SSHAT and CDR2 as FNYEAQ (reference sequence). The CDR3 is 15 amino acids. CDR3 DNA sequence: TGTGCTAGCAGCTCAAACAGTGGGTACCAAGAGACCCAGTACTTC. It is translated as CASSSNSGYQETQYF.

This rearrangement joins TRBV10-3 to TRBJ2-1; TRBD2 aligns across 13 bases. V shed 3 bases, J shed 10 bases, and the junction held 15 bases outside the gene matches. Germline V gene lookup returns CDR1 ENHRY and CDR2 SYGVKD. The CDR3 covers 18 residues. CDR3 nucleotides: TGTGCCATCAGTGACGGTGTGACTAGCGGGAGGACTAAGACCGAGCAGTTCTTC. Translation: CAISDGVTSGRTKTEQFF.

The chain combines TRBV7-8 with TRBJ1-2; no clear D gene. Germline CDR1 reads SGHVS; CDR2 reads FQNEAQ. The CDR3 runs to 13 residues. V shed 4 bases and J shed 1 base, with 7 bases lying between them. This CDR3 is CASSSDVNYGYTF. CDR3 sequence (DNA): TGTGCCAGCAGCTCCGACGTTAACTATGGCTACACCTTC.

The J gene is TRBJ1-1, the V gene TRBV5-4; tentative D call: TRBD1 (6 bases). CDR1 is SGHNT and CDR2 is YYREEE in the germline V gene (reference sequence). The length of the CDR3 is 16 residues. Trimming cost V 4 bases and J 3 bases, with 19 bases left between them. The CDR3 region has the DNA TGTGCCAGCAGCAAACCGGGACAAGGGTCGGACACTGAAGCTTTCTTT. Encoded protein: CASSKPGQGSDTEAFF.

Notes on this clone: At one end, the junction sequence differs from germline, possibly due to a read error. The chain has TRBV7-7 and TRBJ2-1; D is undetermined. CDR1 and CDR2 from the germline V gene are SSHAT and FNYEAQ (reference sequence). There are 13 residues in the CDR3. CDR3 region: CASSLANNNEQFF. DNA for the CDR3: TGTGCTAGCAGCTTAGCCAACAACAATGAGCAGTTCTTC.

The rearrangement links TRBV2 to TRBJ1-2; D uncertain. The CDR3 is made up of 12 amino acids. V was pared by 10 bases and J by 4 bases, with 13 bases between. Per the germline V gene, CDR1 is SNHLY and CDR2 is FYNNEI. The CDR3 here is CATQAGGYGYTF. The DNA of the CDR3 is TGTGCCACCCAGGCAGGTGGCTATGGCTACACCTTC.

V is TRBV19 and J is TRBJ2-5; D is undetermined. The CDR3 is made up of 15 amino acids. V dropped 5 bases and J dropped 7 bases, with 20 bases sitting between them. Germline CDR1 reads LNHDA; CDR2 reads SQIVND (reference sequence). CDR3 coding DNA: TGTGCCAGTAGTGTGACTTCCCAAGGAAAGAGGACCCAGTACTTC. Its translation: CASSVTSQGKRTQYF.

This clone was observed many times. V usage is TRBV29-1 and J usage is TRBJ1-1; TRBD1 matches 7 bases. This CDR3 is 11 amino acids long. The J segment lost 7 bases and the V segment lost 5 bases, leaving 4 bases of the junction unmatched. Germline V lookup: CDR1 SQVTM, CDR2 ANQGSEA. The CDR3 nucleotides read TGCAGCGTTCACACAGGGGTTGAAGCTTTCTTT. Its translation is CSVHTGVEAFF.

The genes are TRBV7-9 and TRBJ2-7; the match to TRBD1 covers 7 bases. Germline values: CDR1 SEHNR, CDR2 FQNEAQ (reference sequence). Trimming cost V 6 bases and J 0 bases; bases outside gene matches: 2. The CDR3 loop spans 13 amino acids. CDR3 sequence reads: CASRGGSSYEQYF. As DNA, the CDR3 is TGTGCCAGCAGAGGGGGCAGCTCCTACGAGCAGTACTTC.

The rearrangement joins TRBV27 to TRBJ2-7, with D uncertain. The length of the CDR3 is 14 residues. Looked up from germline, CDR1 is MNHEY and CDR2 is SMNVEV (reference sequence). V lost 6 bases to trimming and J lost 9 bases, with 21 bases between them. CDR3 protein: CASSGLIGAVGQYF. In DNA, the CDR3 is TGTGCCAGCAGCGGGCTCATAGGCGCAGTTGGGCAGTACTTC.

The chain employs TRBV5-1 and TRBJ2-1; D remains unclear. Germline CDR1 and CDR2: SGHRS and YFSETQ. The CDR3 has 16 residues. The germline V and J ends were trimmed by 4 bases and 6 bases, with 20 bases remaining between them. CDR3 nucleotides: TGCGCCAGCAGCCCGAGTCGCCAGCTGGCTGGCAATGAGCAGTTCTTC. It encodes CASSPSRQLAGNEQFF.

The chain employs TRBV5-1 and TRBJ2-7; D is uncertain. The last part of the DNA fits TRBJ2-5 better; the J call may be wrong. This CDR3 region has 12 residues. CDR1 SGHRS and CDR2 YFSETQ come from the germline V gene. The CDR3 loop reads CASSLALETQYF. The CDR3, as DNA: TGCGCCAGCAGCTTGGCCTTGGAGACCCAGTACTTC.

The V and J genes are TRBV2 and TRBJ1-5; 7 nucleotides agree with TRBD1. This CDR3 contains 14 residues. The germline V gene has CDR1 SNHLY and CDR2 FYNNEI. V shed 7 bases, J shed 3 bases, and the junction held 6 bases outside the gene matches. The CDR3 protein is CASTLTGINQPQHF. For the CDR3, the DNA is TGTGCCAGCACCCTGACAGGGATCAATCAGCCCCAGCATTTT. Supplemented by reference TRBV2 and TRBJ1-5, the full variable domain reads EPEVTQTPSHQVTQMGQEVILRCVPISNHLYFYWYRQILGQKVEFLVSFYNNEISEKSEIFDDQFSVERPDGSNFTLKIRSTKLEDSAMYFCASTLTGINQPQHFGDGTRLSIL.

The V call is TRBV5-1, the J call TRBJ1-1; weak D call: TRBD1 (6 bases). V was shortened by 4 bases and J by 1 base, with 14 bases between the two germline ends. The CDR3 sequence is 15 residues long. Germline CDR1 reads SGHRS; CDR2 reads YFSETQ. The DNA for the CDR3 is TGCGCCAGCAGCGGATCGACAGGATCGAACACTGAAGCTTTCTTT. Its protein product is CASSGSTGSNTEAFF.

The CDR3 here is CASSQESLAGYNEQFF. DNA of the CDR3: TGCGCCAGCAGCCAAGAAAGTCTAGCGGGGTACAATGAGCAGTTCTTC. The chain uses TRBV4-1 and TRBJ2-1; the match to TRBD2 covers 9 bases. V shed 0 bases, J shed 4 bases, and the junction held 4 bases outside the gene matches. The CDR3 extends over 16 amino acids. Germline V gives CDR1 MGHRA, CDR2 YSYEKL.

J is TRBJ2-3 and V is TRBV6-6; weak D call: TRBD2 (6 bases). Germline CDR1 reads MNHNY; CDR2 reads SVGAGI (reference sequence). V dropped 4 bases and J dropped 1 base, with 6 bases sitting between them. This CDR3 is 13 amino acids long. CDR3 sequence reads: CASSLAGTDTQYF. Here the CDR3 DNA reads TGTGCCAGCAGTTTAGCGGGCACAGATACGCAGTATTTT.

This chain joins TRBV11-2 and TRBJ2-7, with TRBD2 identical over 7 bases. The V and J ends lost 5 bases and 4 bases, in that order; junction bases with no gene match: 14. This CDR3 is 16 amino acids long. The germline gives CDR1 SGHAT, CDR2 FQNNGV. DNA for the CDR3: TGTGCCAGCAGCGTAACGCCGGGACGGGGGGAGTACGAGCAGTACTTC. Amino acid sequence: CASSVTPGRGEYEQYF.

The chain joins TRBV19 to TRBJ2-7; 12 bases fit TRBD2. Trimming at V came to 4 bases and at J to 9 bases, leaving 10 bases not matched to a gene. The CDR3 sequence is 15 residues long. Germline CDR1 is LNHDA and CDR2 is SQIVND (reference sequence). In nucleotides, the CDR3 is TGTGCCAGTAGTACCAACCCTAGCGGGAGGGCCCCGCAGTACTTC. Protein sequence: CASSTNPSGRAPQYF. Variable domain in full (rest from reference TRBV19 and TRBJ2-7): DGGITQSPKYLFRKEGQNVTLSCEQNLNHDAMYWYRQDPGQGLRLIYYSQIVNDFQKGDIAEGYSVSREKKESFPLTVTSAQKNPTAFYLCASSTNPSGRAPQYFGPGTRLTVT.

The chain uses TRBV28 and TRBJ2-5; 12 bases line up with TRBD1. V lost 8 bases to trimming and J lost 4 bases; unmatched junction nucleotides: 11. Germline-derived CDR1 and CDR2 are MDHEN and SYDVKM. The CDR3 has 16 residues. The CDR3 sequence is CASSVSGTGGGETQYF. CDR3 nucleotides: TGTGCCAGCTCCGTCTCGGGGACAGGGGGCGGAGAGACCCAGTACTTC.

This sequence joins TRBV28 and TRBJ1-1; unclear D gene. From germline, CDR1 is MDHEN and CDR2 SYDVKM. V was cut by 4 bases and J by 2 bases, with 11 bases left in between. The length of the CDR3 is 14 residues. Here the CDR3 DNA reads TGTGCCAGCAGTTCTGCGGACCTAAACACTGAAGCTTTCTTT. As protein: CASSSADLNTEAFF.

The chain carries TRBV10-3 and TRBJ2-2, with 9 bases aligning to TRBD1. The length of the CDR3 is 16 residues. Germline assignment: CDR1 ENHRY and CDR2 SYGVKD. V was clipped by 5 bases and J by 4 bases; unmatched bases: 8. The CDR3: CAISLGQGTTTGELFF. The CDR3 DNA is TGTGCCATCAGTTTGGGACAGGGTACGACCACCGGGGAGCTGTTTTTT.